This TCR beta chain was recovered during a study of beta chain features in type 1 diabetes. A remark on this clone: Other DNA sequences of this sample code for an identical CDR3.

Reverse transcription of all isolated RNA meant that expressed TCRB transcripts were sequenced. Data came from immunoSEQ multiplex PCR; TCRdb stores just in-frame clones and leaves some out. The repertoire holds 350,000 to 450,000 clones, with approximately 15% as singletons. This CDR3 is 14 amino acids long. Trimming cost V 0 bases and J 5 bases, with 10 bases left between them. Per germline, CDR1 MNHNY and CDR2 SVGAGI (reference sequence). The clonotype comes from a man aged 25-40 years in good health. The sequencing input was naive CD4+ T cells from blood. This chain uses TRBV6-6 with TRBJ2-5; possibly TRBD2 for D (6 bases). The CDR3 sequence: CASSYSPGRETQYF. The CDR3 DNA sequence: TGTGCCAGCAGTTACTCACCGGGGAGGGAGACCCAGTACTTC.